This T cell receptor (beta chain) was profiled in a study of OX40 agonist ivuxolimab in advanced cancers. Study details: Antecedent anti-PD-1, anti-PD-L1 or anti-CTLA-4 therapy was permissible, with around 40% having received some. General study results and limits: On average, a greater number of expanded clones characterised CD8+ T cells relative to CD4+.

To note about this clone: Its antigen remains unidentified.

V dropped 6 bases and J dropped 0 bases, with 9 bases sitting between them. This CDR3 comprises 14 residues. Germline assignment: CDR1 MNHEY and CDR2 SVGAGI. TCRdb's table, derived via immunoSEQ multiplex PCR, lists solely in-frame clones and lacks some. The profile shows 90,000 to 100,000 clones, roughly four fifths of them singletons. This chain joins TRBV6-5 and TRBJ1-3, with D uncertain. Specimen: CD4+ or CD8+ T cells sorted from blood, collected in a trial of the OX40 agonist ivuxolimab. The TCR sequence derives from an adult with an advanced solid tumor such as melanoma, head and neck, liver or kidney cancer. The DNA of the CDR3 is TGTGCCAGCAGGTCCGGGCACTCTGGAAACACCATATATTTT. Residues: CASRSGHSGNTIYF.